These 13 T cell receptor beta chains were sequenced from one sample in a study of T cell changes during pregnancy in multiple sclerosis. Profiling relied on immunoSEQ multiplex PCR, and the TCRdb table lists in-frame clones only, not all of them. The data contain roughly 64,000 clones, over 95% of them singletons. The input for sequencing was CD8+ T cells from peripheral blood mononuclear cells, taken after pregnancy. These receptors all stem from a female donor with multiple sclerosis, enrolled in a pregnancy study.

This chain connects TRBV9 to TRBJ2-1; D is unresolved. Trimming shortened V by 0 bases and J by 0 bases, and 10 bases separated the two germline ends. The CDR3 loop spans 16 amino acids. Per the germline V gene, CDR1 is SGDLS and CDR2 is YYNGEE. The CDR3 sequence: CASSVGALPSYNEQFF. CDR3 nucleotide sequence: TGTGCCAGCAGCGTAGGAGCGTTACCCTCCTACAATGAGCAGTTCTTC.

The V and J genes are TRBV2 and TRBJ2-7, with D perhaps matching TRBD1 (6 bases). The length of the CDR3 is 16 residues. V was pared by 0 bases and J by 3 bases, with 15 bases between. CDR1 and CDR2 (germline): SNHLY, FYNNEI. In DNA, the CDR3 is TGTGCCAGCAGTGAAGCGGACACAGGGCTGTTCTACGAGCAGTACTTC. It specifies CASSEADTGLFYEQYF.

The rearrangement links TRBV28 to TRBJ2-7, with 10 bases that match TRBD2. Germline V gene data show CDR1 as MDHEN and CDR2 as SYDVKM. V lost 6 bases, J lost 2 bases, and 7 bases stayed unmatched. The CDR3 has 15 residues. The CDR3 protein is CASRPSAGGTYEQYF. The CDR3 region has the DNA TGTGCCAGCAGACCATCAGCGGGAGGGACCTACGAGCAGTACTTC.

The rearrangement links TRBV15 to TRBJ2-5; D remains unclear. Germline values: CDR1 LNHNV, CDR2 YYDKDF (reference sequence). CDR3 length: 16 residues. Trimming removed 0 bases from V and 4 bases from J, with 15 bases in between. The chain's CDR3 is CATSRERLGFGETQYF. CDR3 nucleotide sequence: TGTGCCACCAGCAGAGAGAGGCTCGGGTTCGGAGAGACCCAGTACTTC.

The chain links TRBV6-4 to TRBJ2-7; tentative D call: TRBD2 (6 bases). The CDR3 runs to 14 residues. Looked up from germline, CDR1 is MRHNA and CDR2 is SNTAGT. The V and J ends lost 8 bases and 2 bases respectively, with 16 bases between them. CDR3 loop: CASPGLEAPYEQYF. Written as DNA, the CDR3 is TGTGCCAGCCCGGGACTCGAAGCCCCCTACGAGCAGTACTTC.

The chain combines TRBV6-1 with TRBJ1-5; D is possibly TRBD1 (6 bases). From germline, CDR1 is MNHNS and CDR2 SASEGT. V was shortened by 1 base and J by 0 bases, with 16 bases between the two germline ends. The length of the CDR3 is 18 residues. The CDR3 is CASSEGFGQSYSNQPQHF. The CDR3, as DNA: TGTGCCAGCAGTGAAGGTTTTGGACAGAGCTATAGCAATCAGCCCCAGCATTTT.

The V call is TRBV6-6, the J call TRBJ2-5; tentative D call: TRBD2 (5 bases). The germline V gene encodes CDR1 MNHNY and CDR2 SVGAGI (reference sequence). The CDR3 is 12 residues long. Deletions cut 3 bases from V and 5 bases from J, with 7 bases between. The CDR3 spells CASSYSGETQYF. The CDR3 DNA follows: TGTGCCAGCAGTTATTCGGGGGAGACCCAGTACTTC.

The V and J genes are TRBV30 and TRBJ2-3; no firm D call. With 2 bases removed from V and 0 bases from J, the gap between germline ends came to 12 bases. Per the germline V gene, CDR1 is GTSNPN and CDR2 is SVGIG (reference sequence). This CDR3 is built from 15 residues. Written as DNA, the CDR3 is TGTGCCTGGAGTAGTGGCGGAGCTAGCACAGATACGCAGTATTTT. It encodes CAWSSGGASTDTQYF.

The V gene is TRBV4-2, the J gene TRBJ2-2; 10 nucleotides line up with TRBD2. Looked up from germline, CDR1 is LGHNA and CDR2 is YNFKEQ. This CDR3 is built from 18 residues. V gave up 6 bases and J gave up 5 bases; unmatched junction bases: 15. CDR3 DNA sequence: TGTGCCAGCAGTGGAGGGGGAGCGGGAGGGCCAGGAACCGGGGAGCTGTTTTTT. This gives the protein CASSGGGAGGPGTGELFF.

The genes are TRBV27 and TRBJ2-1, with 7 bases matching TRBD2. The CDR3 length is 14 residues. V shed 3 bases, J shed 9 bases, and the junction held 8 bases outside the gene matches. CDR1 and CDR2 from the germline V gene are MNHEY and SMNVEV (reference sequence). The CDR3 is CASSLSGMEPEQFF. CDR3 DNA sequence: TGTGCCAGCAGTTTGAGCGGGATGGAACCTGAGCAGTTCTTC.

J is TRBJ2-2 and V is TRBV9; 11 bases are shared with TRBD1. The CDR3 contains 16 residues. Germline CDR1 SGDLS, CDR2 YYNGEE. V gave up 4 bases and J gave up 6 bases; unmatched junction bases: 8. CDR3 in DNA: TGTGCCAGCAGCACAGTGGACAGGGGGCGCGCCGGGGAGCTGTTTTTT. It translates to CASSTVDRGRAGELFF.

To note about this clone: Other DNA sequences in this specimen translate into the identical CDR3. The chain recombines TRBV4-1 with TRBJ1-2, with 7 bases identical to TRBD1. Looked up from germline, CDR1 is MGHRA and CDR2 is YSYEKL. The CDR3 runs 14 residues. J gave up 7 bases and V 4 bases, and 9 bases lay outside the gene matches. DNA for the CDR3: TGCGCCAGCAGCCCGGGGCAGGGGGTCTCTGGCTACACCTTC. Translation: CASSPGQGVSGYTF.

The V call is TRBV27, the J call TRBJ2-1, with TRBD2 identical over 8 bases. The CDR3 contains 13 residues. With 6 bases clipped from V and 9 bases from J, the junction kept 7 bases outside the gene matches. Germline V gene lookup returns CDR1 MNHEY and CDR2 SMNVEV (reference sequence). CDR3 protein: CASSPGGGGEQFF. CDR3 DNA sequence: TGTGCCAGCAGCCCCGGGGGGGGAGGTGAGCAGTTCTTC.